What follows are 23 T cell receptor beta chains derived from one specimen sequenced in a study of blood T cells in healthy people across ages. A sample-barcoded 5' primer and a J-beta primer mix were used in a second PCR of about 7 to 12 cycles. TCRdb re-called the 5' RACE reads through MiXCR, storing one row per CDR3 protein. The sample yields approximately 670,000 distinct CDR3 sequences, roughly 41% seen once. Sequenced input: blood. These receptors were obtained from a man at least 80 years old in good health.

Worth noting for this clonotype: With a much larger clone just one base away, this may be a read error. CDR3 bases: TGTGCCAGCAGCCAAGGGAGTGACACTCTCGCAGATACGCAGTATTTT. The encoded protein is CASSQGSDTLADTQYF. V is TRBV4-2 and J is TRBJ2-3; D is unclear. Trimming shortened V by 1 base and J by 4 bases, and 15 bases separated the two germline ends. This CDR3 has 16 residues. From germline, CDR1 is LGHNA and CDR2 YNFKEQ.

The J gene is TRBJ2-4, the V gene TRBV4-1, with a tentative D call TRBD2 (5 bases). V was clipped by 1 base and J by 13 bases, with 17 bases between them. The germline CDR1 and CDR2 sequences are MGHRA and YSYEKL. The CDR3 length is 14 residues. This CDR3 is CASSQARGSNEQYF. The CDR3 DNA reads TGCGCCAGCAGCCAAGCACGAGGGAGTAATGAGCAGTACTTC.

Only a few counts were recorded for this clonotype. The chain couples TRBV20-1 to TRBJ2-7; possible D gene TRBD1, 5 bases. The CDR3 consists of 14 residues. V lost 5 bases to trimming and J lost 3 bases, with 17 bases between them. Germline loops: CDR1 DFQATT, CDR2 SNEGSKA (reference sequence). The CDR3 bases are TGCAGTGCTCCTAGGGGCCGCCCGTTCTACGAGCAGTACTTC. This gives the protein CSAPRGRPFYEQYF.

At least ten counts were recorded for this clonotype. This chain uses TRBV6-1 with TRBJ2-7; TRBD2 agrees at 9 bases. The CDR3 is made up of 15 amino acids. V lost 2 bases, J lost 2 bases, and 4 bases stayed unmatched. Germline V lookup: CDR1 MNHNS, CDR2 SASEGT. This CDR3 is CASSETAGGPYEQYF. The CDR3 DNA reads TGTGCCAGCAGTGAAACAGCGGGGGGCCCCTACGAGCAGTACTTC.

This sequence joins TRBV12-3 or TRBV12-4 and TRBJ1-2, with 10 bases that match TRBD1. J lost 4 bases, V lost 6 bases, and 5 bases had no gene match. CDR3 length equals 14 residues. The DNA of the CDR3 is TGTGCCAGCAGCCTCGACAGGGGGCCCTATGGCTACACCTTC. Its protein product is CASSLDRGPYGYTF.

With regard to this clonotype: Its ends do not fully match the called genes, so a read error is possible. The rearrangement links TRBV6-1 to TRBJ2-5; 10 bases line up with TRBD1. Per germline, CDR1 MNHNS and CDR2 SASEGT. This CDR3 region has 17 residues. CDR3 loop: CASTQNNHGTGVEIQYF. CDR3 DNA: TGTGCCAGCACCCAAAATAACCACGGGACAGGGGTAGAGATCCAGTACTTC.

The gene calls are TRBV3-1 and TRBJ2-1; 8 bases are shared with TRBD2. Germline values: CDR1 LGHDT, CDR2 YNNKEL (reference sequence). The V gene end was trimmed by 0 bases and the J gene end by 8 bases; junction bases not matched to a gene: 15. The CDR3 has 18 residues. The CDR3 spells CASSQDALMTTSGYEQFF. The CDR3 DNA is TGTGCCAGCAGCCAAGACGCGCTCATGACTACTAGCGGCTATGAGCAGTTCTTC.

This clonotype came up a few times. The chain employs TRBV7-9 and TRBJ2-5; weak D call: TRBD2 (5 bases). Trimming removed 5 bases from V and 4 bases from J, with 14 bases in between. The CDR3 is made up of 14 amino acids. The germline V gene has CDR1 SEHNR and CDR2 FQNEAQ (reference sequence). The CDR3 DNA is TGTGCCAGCAGCCCGGGGTCTGTGGGAGAGACCCAGTACTTC. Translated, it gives CASSPGSVGETQYF.

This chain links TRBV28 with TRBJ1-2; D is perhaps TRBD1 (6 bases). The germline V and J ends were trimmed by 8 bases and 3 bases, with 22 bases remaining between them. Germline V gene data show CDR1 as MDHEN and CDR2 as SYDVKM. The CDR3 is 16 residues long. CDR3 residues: CASVASAEQGHYGYTF. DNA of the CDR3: TGTGCCAGCGTAGCCTCGGCGGAACAGGGACACTATGGCTACACCTTC.

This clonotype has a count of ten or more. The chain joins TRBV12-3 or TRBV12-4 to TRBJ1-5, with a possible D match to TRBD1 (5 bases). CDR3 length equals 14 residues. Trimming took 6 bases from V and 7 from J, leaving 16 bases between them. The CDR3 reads CASSLSGGNQPQHF. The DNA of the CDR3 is TGTGCCAGCAGCCTTTCTGGGGGGAACCAGCCCCAGCATTTT.

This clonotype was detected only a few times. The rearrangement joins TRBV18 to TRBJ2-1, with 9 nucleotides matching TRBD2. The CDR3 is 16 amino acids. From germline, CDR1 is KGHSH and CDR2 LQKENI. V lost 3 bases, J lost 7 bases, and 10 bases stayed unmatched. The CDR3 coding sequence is TGTGCCAGCTCACCGGGCAGCGGGGGGATGTTGAATGAGCAGTTCTTC. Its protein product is CASSPGSGGMLNEQFF.

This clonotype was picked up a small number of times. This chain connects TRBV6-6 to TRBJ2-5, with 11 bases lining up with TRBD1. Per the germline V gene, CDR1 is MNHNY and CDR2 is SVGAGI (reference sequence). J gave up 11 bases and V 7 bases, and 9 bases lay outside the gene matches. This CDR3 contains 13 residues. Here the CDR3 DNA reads TGTGCCAGCATGGACAGGGGGCAGTGGGAGCAGTACTTC. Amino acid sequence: CASMDRGQWEQYF.

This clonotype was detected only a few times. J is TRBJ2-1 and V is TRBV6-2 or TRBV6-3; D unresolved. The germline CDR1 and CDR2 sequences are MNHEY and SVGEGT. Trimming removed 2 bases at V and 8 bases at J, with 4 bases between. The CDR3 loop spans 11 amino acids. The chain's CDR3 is CASSYIHEQFF. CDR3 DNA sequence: TGTGCCAGCAGTTACATACATGAGCAGTTCTTC.

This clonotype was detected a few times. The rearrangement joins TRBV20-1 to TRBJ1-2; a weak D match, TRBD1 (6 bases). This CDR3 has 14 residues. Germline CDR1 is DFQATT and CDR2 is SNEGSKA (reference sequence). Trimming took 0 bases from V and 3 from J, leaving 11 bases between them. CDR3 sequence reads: CSARDSRGDYGYTF. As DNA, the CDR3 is TGCAGTGCTAGAGATTCCAGGGGCGACTATGGCTACACCTTC.

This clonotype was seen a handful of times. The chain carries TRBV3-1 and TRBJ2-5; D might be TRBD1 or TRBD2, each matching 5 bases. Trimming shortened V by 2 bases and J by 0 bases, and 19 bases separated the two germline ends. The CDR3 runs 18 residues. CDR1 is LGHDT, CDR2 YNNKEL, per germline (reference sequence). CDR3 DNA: TGTGCCAGCAGCCAAAATCATCCCGGGACCCCGTACCAAGAGACCCAGTACTTC. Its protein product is CASSQNHPGTPYQETQYF.

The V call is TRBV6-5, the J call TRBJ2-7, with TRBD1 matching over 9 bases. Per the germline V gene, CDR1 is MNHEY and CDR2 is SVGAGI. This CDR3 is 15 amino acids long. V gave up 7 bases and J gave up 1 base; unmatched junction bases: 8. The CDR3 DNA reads TGTGCCAGCAAACAACCCGGGACAGGGTCCTACGAGCAGTACTTC. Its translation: CASKQPGTGSYEQYF.

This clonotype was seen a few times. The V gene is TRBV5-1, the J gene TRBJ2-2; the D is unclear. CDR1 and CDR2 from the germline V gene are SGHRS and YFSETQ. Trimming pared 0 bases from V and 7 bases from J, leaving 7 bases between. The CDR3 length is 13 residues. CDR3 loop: CASSLAIGGELFF. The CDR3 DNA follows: TGCGCCAGCAGCTTGGCCATCGGCGGGGAGCTGTTTTTT.

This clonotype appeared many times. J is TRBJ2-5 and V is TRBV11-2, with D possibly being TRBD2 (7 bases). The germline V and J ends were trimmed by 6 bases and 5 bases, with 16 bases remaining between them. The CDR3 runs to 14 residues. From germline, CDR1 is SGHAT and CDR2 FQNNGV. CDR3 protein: CASSWGGRGETQYF. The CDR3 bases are TGTGCCAGCAGTTGGGGGGGCAGGGGCGAGACCCAGTACTTC.

The CDR3 region is CAMIRLGEYQETQYF. The CDR3 DNA follows: TGTGCCATGATTAGGCTCGGGGAGTACCAAGAGACCCAGTACTTC. The chain recombines TRBV10-3 with TRBJ2-5, with D possibly TRBD2 on 5 matching bases. Germline CDR1 ENHRY, CDR2 SYGVKD. This CDR3 region has 15 residues. Trimming took off 9 bases at V and 0 bases at J, with 17 bases between the two ends.

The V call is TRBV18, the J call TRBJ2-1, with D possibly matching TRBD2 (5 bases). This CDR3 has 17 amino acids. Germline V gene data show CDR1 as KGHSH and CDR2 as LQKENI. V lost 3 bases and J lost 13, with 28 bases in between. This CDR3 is CASSPTGVGRGGETQFF. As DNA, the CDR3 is TGTGCCAGCTCACCGACCGGGGTCGGCCGGGGTGGAGAGACCCAGTTCTTC.

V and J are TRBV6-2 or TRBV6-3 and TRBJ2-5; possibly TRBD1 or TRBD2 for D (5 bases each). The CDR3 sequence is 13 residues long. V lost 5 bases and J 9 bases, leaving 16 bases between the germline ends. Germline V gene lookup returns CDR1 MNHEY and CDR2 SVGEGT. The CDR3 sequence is CASSPGRGVAQYF. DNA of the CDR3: TGTGCCAGCAGTCCGGGACGGGGTGTGGCCCAGTACTTC.

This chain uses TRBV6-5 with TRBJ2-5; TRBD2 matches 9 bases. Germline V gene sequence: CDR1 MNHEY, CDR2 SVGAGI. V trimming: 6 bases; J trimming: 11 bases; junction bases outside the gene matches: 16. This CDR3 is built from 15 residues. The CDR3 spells CASSYSGGGDNEQYF. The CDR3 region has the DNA TGTGCCAGCAGCTATAGCGGGGGTGGGGACAATGAGCAGTACTTC.

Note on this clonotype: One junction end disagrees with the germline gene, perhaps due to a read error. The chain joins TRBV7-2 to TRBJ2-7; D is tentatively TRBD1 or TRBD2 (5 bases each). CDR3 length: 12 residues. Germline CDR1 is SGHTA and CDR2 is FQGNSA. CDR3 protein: CAGSSVGDEQYF. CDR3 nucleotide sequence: TGTGCCGGCAGCTCGGTGGGGGACGAGCAGTACTTC. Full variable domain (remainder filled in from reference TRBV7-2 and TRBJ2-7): GAGVSQSPSNKVTEKGKDVELRCDPISGHTALYWYRQSLGQGLEFLIYFQGNSAPDKSGLPSDRFSAERTGGSVSTLTIQRTQQEDSAVYLCAGSSVGDEQYFGPGTRLTVT.